Presented here are 10 T cell receptor beta chains from one specimen sequenced in a study of CD8+ T cells in alopecia areata. RNA extraction and reverse transcription yielded cDNA as sequencing template. The data were produced by immunoSEQ multiplex PCR, yet TCRdb's version contains in-frame clones alone and is incomplete. The table lists some 170,000 clones, more than 60% of them singletons. Specimen: CD4+ T cells sorted from blood, collected at week 0. The source is a human donor with alopecia areata.

The chain uses TRBV10-3 and TRBJ2-3; D is uncertain. Germline values: CDR1 ENHRY, CDR2 SYGVKD. V lost 3 bases and J 6 bases, leaving 13 bases between the germline ends. The CDR3 consists of 14 residues. CDR3 nucleotide sequence: TGTGCCATCAGTGATACACGGGCGCAGGATACGCAGTATTTT. It yields the protein CAISDTRAQDTQYF.

This clone was picked up a small number of times. This rearrangement joins TRBV7-2 to TRBJ1-5, with 8 nucleotides matching TRBD1. Germline CDR1 and CDR2: SGHTA and FQGNSA. The CDR3 is made up of 15 amino acids. V was clipped by 1 base and J by 4 bases; unmatched bases: 3. CDR3 DNA: TGTGCCAGCAGCTTAGGAAGACAGGGGAATCAGCCCCAGCATTTT. It specifies CASSLGRQGNQPQHF.

This chain joins TRBV19 and TRBJ1-2, with D possibly matching TRBD1 (5 bases). CDR3 length: 13 residues. Deletions cut 6 bases from V and 7 bases from J, with 15 bases between. Germline loops: CDR1 LNHDA, CDR2 SQIVND (reference sequence). The CDR3 spells CASSHGTSGGYTF. The DNA for the CDR3 is TGTGCCAGTAGCCACGGGACCTCGGGTGGCTACACCTTC.

The genes are TRBV30 and TRBJ1-1, with D possibly TRBD1 on 5 matching bases. The V and J ends lost 2 bases and 1 base respectively, with 14 bases between them. The CDR3 runs 15 residues. The V gene's germline CDR1 is GTSNPN and CDR2 SVGIG (reference sequence). The CDR3 is CAWSRSGHPNTEAFF. CDR3 nucleotides: TGTGCCTGGAGTAGGAGTGGACACCCGAACACTGAAGCTTTCTTT.

V usage is TRBV30 and J usage is TRBJ1-2; D uncertain. This CDR3 has 13 amino acids. The V end was cut by 0 bases, the J end by 3 bases, with 8 bases between. CDR1 is GTSNPN and CDR2 is SVGIG in the germline V gene (reference sequence). In nucleotides, the CDR3 is TGTGCCTGGAGTGTGCCCAGGTACTATGGCTACACCTTC. Amino acid sequence: CAWSVPRYYGYTF.

The chain has TRBV4-1 and TRBJ1-1; TRBD1 might be the D (5 bases). CDR3 size: 15 residues. The germline V gene encodes CDR1 MGHRA and CDR2 YSYEKL. The V gene lost 4 bases and the J gene lost 0 bases, with 12 bases spanning the gap. The CDR3 protein is CASSLGHTMNTEAFF. The CDR3 DNA sequence: TGCGCCAGCAGCCTCGGACATACCATGAACACTGAAGCTTTCTTT.

This sequence joins TRBV6-5 and TRBJ1-1, with D hard to call. Deletions cut 7 bases from V and 8 bases from J, with 20 bases between. The CDR3 contains 14 residues. Looked up from germline, CDR1 is MNHEY and CDR2 is SVGAGI. CDR3 nucleotides: TGTGCCAGCAAGTCTGTTCTCCCTACTTCCGAAGCTTTCTTT. This translates into CASKSVLPTSEAFF.

The rearrangement joins TRBV5-1 to TRBJ2-3; D is unclear. In germline, CDR1 is SGHRS, CDR2 YFSETQ. The V end lost 4 bases, the J end lost 2 bases, and 8 bases lay between the germline ends. The length of the CDR3 is 13 residues. The CDR3 region has the DNA TGCGCCAGCAGCCCCGAAAACACAGATACGCAGTATTTT. Protein sequence: CASSPENTDTQYF.

This clone was seen once. The chain has TRBV29-1 and TRBJ1-1, with D possibly TRBD1 on 5 matching bases. V was pared by 7 bases and J by 11 bases, with 20 bases between. There are 12 residues in the CDR3. CDR1 SQVTM and CDR2 ANQGSEA come from the germline V gene. CDR3 DNA: TGCAGCGCCGGGGTGGGGGTCCCTGGGGCTTTCTTT. Translating it yields CSAGVGVPGAFF.

The V gene is TRBV30, the J gene TRBJ2-5, with D unresolved. V gave up 6 bases and J gave up 2 bases, with 7 bases separating them. CDR3 length: 11 amino acids. Germline V gene data show CDR1 as GTSNPN and CDR2 as SVGIG (reference sequence). The CDR3 bases are TGTGCCTGCGACGGACAAGAGACCCAGTACTTC. Its protein product is CACDGQETQYF.